This T cell receptor (beta chain) is from a study of identical twins. TCRdb re-derived calls from the 5' RACE reads in MiXCR, one entry per CDR3 protein. In the table there are 650,000 to 800,000 distinct CDR3 sequences, around 8.3% of which are singletons. In regard to this clonotype: Its antigen remains unknown.

Germline CDR1 is MNHNS and CDR2 is SASEGT. Deletions cut 4 bases from V and 1 base from J, with 16 bases between. CDR3 size: 16 residues. Each donor (without exception) was a healthy Caucasian. Study-level points and caveats: Abundant beta clonotypes from cord blood bore fewer insertions; memory repertoires lacked this pattern.

The same specimen was also included in a second study, on yellow fever vaccine responses in identical twins.

The source of this sequence is a woman aged 18-29 years in good health. Sequencing was carried out using PBMCs. This chain joins TRBV6-1 and TRBJ2-5; D remains unclear. The CDR3 spells CASSGSVAFGQETQYF. The CDR3 bases are TGTGCCAGCAGTGGTTCCGTGGCGTTCGGCCAAGAGACCCAGTACTTC.